This T cell receptor beta chain came from a study of beta chain features in type 1 diabetes. Turning to the study itself: The number of sorted cells examined across all samples was some 100 million.

This CDR3 contains 15 residues. Per germline, CDR1 MNHEY and CDR2 SVGAGI. Losses at the gene ends were 0 bases for V and 10 bases for J; bases not matched to a gene: 10. Regarding this clone: What it binds is unknown.

Expressed TCRB transcripts were sequenced after all isolated RNA was converted to cDNA. The table came from immunoSEQ multiplex PCR; TCRdb's copy has only in-frame clones and leaves some out. The sample includes around 650,000 clones, approximately 13% of them seen just once. Study-level points and caveats: In the patient group, naive, central memory and Treg TCRB repertoires seemed more alike than in the healthy donor group. Shorter TCRB CDR3s, moderately but significantly so, were found in Type 1 diabetes patients in all four CD4+ subsets. Although PCR might favor shorter templates, it would do so equally in patients and controls.

Purity of each sorted population was above 98%. The chain uses TRBV6-5 and TRBJ1-1; TRBD1 matches at 8 bases. Material: naive CD4+ T cells from blood. This sequence was found in a man aged 25-45 years with type 1 diabetes. CDR3 loop: CASSYSYRGTGLAFF. DNA for the CDR3: TGTGCCAGCAGTTACTCGTACAGGGGGACGGGTTTAGCTTTCTTT.